The 13 T cell receptor beta chains below all came from one sample that was sequenced in a study of T cell clonality in common variable immunodeficiency (dated by TCRdb to between 2014 and 2016). Libraries were prepared through the immunoSEQ multiplex PCR assay. TCRdb retrieved this table from immuneACCESS and kept in-frame rearrangements only. Not all clones are present; in checked studies, unresolved V genes account for under half, and no reason is known for the remainder. The table for this sample lists tens of thousands of clones, none of them counted only once. The top ten hold 4.5% to 5.5% of the sample. Sequenced: peripheral blood mononuclear cells. The receptors were sampled from a person aged 18 to 75 in good health.

This clone was counted at least ten times. The read stops 3 residues short of the end of the CDR3; the missing end is completed from the germline J gene. The V gene is TRBV7-2, the J gene TRBJ1-1; D perhaps matches TRBD1 (6 bases). Germline values: CDR1 SGHTA, CDR2 FQGNSA. The CDR3 covers 15 residues. Trimming pared 2 bases from V and 4 bases from J, leaving 14 bases between. CDR3 in amino acids: CASSLSPVGGTEAFF. The DNA read from the CDR3 is TGTGCCAGCAGCTTATCCCCCGTAGGGGGCACTGAA.

Worth noting for this clone: The DNA ends 3 residues before the CDR3 does, and the rest of the CDR3 is filled in from the germline J gene. V and J are TRBV5-1 and TRBJ2-3; TRBD2 matches at 14 bases. V shed 0 bases, J shed 5 bases, and the junction held 5 bases outside the gene matches. Germline CDR1 reads SGHRS; CDR2 reads YFSETQ. The CDR3 is made up of 17 amino acids. The CDR3 region is CASSLAGLAGAGDTQYF. CDR3 bases read: TGCGCCAGCAGCTTGGCGGGACTAGCGGGAGCGGGAGATACG.

Ten or more counts support this clone. CDR3 sequence: CASSERPEQFF. Partial CDR3 DNA: TGTGCCAGCAGTGAGCGTCCTGAG. The chain carries TRBV6-1 and TRBJ2-1; D unclear. The CDR3 end is not reached by the read, which stops 3 residues before it; the germline J gene fills it in. This CDR3 has 11 amino acids. CDR1 and CDR2 (germline): MNHNS, SASEGT. Trimming removed 3 bases from V and 9 bases from J, with 6 bases in between.

In this sample, this clone turned up many times. The DNA ends 3 residues before the CDR3 does, and the rest of the CDR3 is filled in from the germline J gene. The chain recombines TRBV7-2 with TRBJ2-3; no clear D gene. CDR1 and CDR2 from the germline V gene are SGHTA and FQGNSA. V was clipped by 3 bases and J by 4 bases, with 8 bases between them. The CDR3 contains 13 residues. CDR3 sequence: CASSFQSPDTQYF. The CDR3 DNA, read in part, is TGTGCCAGCAGCTTTCAATCCCCAGATACG.

This clone was observed many times. The read finishes 3 residues shy of the CDR3 end, and the germline J gene is used to complete it. The chain couples TRBV10-1 to TRBJ2-1; the D gene is possibly TRBD1 (6 bases). CDR1 WNHNN and CDR2 SYGVQD come from the germline V gene (reference sequence). V was cut by 4 bases and J by 7 bases, with 11 bases left in between. The CDR3 is made up of 13 amino acids. CDR3 region: CASSGTEENEQFF. The covered CDR3 bases are TGCGCCAGCAGTGGGACAGAGGAGAATGAG.

This clone was seen at least ten times. The read finishes 3 residues shy of the CDR3 end, and the germline J gene is used to complete it. The chain joins TRBV20-1 to TRBJ1-6, with TRBD1 identical over 9 bases. The CDR3 is 14 amino acids. CDR1 DFQATT and CDR2 SNEGSKA come from the germline V gene (reference sequence). Trimming at V came to 3 bases and at J to 10 bases, leaving 7 bases not matched to a gene. The CDR3 bases that were read are TGCAGTGCTAGGGGACAGGGTTCTTGGTCACCC. The encoded protein is CSARGQGSWSP. In full, the CDR3 reads CSARGQGSWSPLHF.

In this sample, this clone turned up many times. The sequenced fragment ends 3 residues before the CDR3 boundary, so the rest is inferred from the germline J gene. V and J are TRBV19 and TRBJ2-3, with TRBD2 matching over 12 bases. V gave up 9 bases and J gave up 6 bases; unmatched junction bases: 10. There are 15 residues in the CDR3. The germline gives CDR1 LNHDA, CDR2 SQIVND (reference sequence). The DNA read from the CDR3 is TGTGCCAGCGCTGGACTAGCGGGATCTCGGGATACG. Translating gives CASAGLAGSRDT. Given in full, the CDR3 is CASAGLAGSRDTQYF.

This clone occurred many times. The read ends 3 residues early relative to the CDR3; the germline J gene fills the gap. The rearrangement links TRBV28 to TRBJ2-2; 16 bases are a match to TRBD2. The CDR3 has 19 amino acids. J lost 4 bases, V lost 5 bases, and 10 bases had no gene match. Germline loops: CDR1 MDHEN, CDR2 SYDVKM. The CDR3 loop reads CASSMMGLAGGPATGELFF. The sequenced part of the CDR3 DNA is TGTGCCAGCAGTATGATGGGACTAGCGGGAGGGCCGGCCACCGGGGAG. The variable domain in full, completed from reference TRBV28 and TRBJ2-2, reads DVKVTQSSRYLVKRTGEKVFLECVQDMDHENMFWYRQDPGLGLRLIYFSYDVKMKEKGDIPEGYSVSREKKERFSLILESASTNQTSMYLCASSMMGLAGGPATGELFFGEGSRLTVL.

Comments on this clone: Read coverage stops 3 residues before the CDR3 terminus; the germline J gene supplies the remainder. The chain is built from TRBV20-1 and TRBJ2-7; 13 bases are shared with TRBD2. Germline CDR1 is DFQATT and CDR2 is SNEGSKA (reference sequence). V was pared by 1 base and J by 1 base, with 7 bases of the junction left unmatched. This CDR3 is built from 17 residues. The chain's CDR3 is CSARAPRTSGSSYEQYF. The covered CDR3 bases are TGCAGTGCTAGAGCCCCCCGGACTAGCGGGAGTTCCTACGAG.

This clone was observed many times. Read data end 3 residues before the CDR3 end; the end is taken from the germline J gene. The chain has TRBV20-1 and TRBJ2-5; a possible D gene is TRBD1 (6 bases). Looked up from germline, CDR1 is DFQATT and CDR2 is SNEGSKA (reference sequence). CDR3 length: 14 amino acids. Trimming took 1 base from V and 1 from J, leaving 10 bases between them. The covered CDR3 bases are TGCAGTGCTAGAGTTATACAGGGCCAAGAGACC. It translates to CSARVIQGQET. The CDR3 in its entirety is CSARVIQGQETQYF.

This clone showed up many times. The read stops 3 residues short of the end of the CDR3; the missing end is completed from the germline J gene. The chain joins TRBV5-6 to TRBJ2-1, with D perhaps TRBD2 (5 bases). Germline CDR1 SGHDT, CDR2 YYEEEE. The CDR3 sequence is 15 residues long. V shed 2 bases and J shed 8 bases, with 17 bases lying between them. This chain's CDR3 is CASSFLPSIVDEQFF. Incomplete CDR3 DNA: TGTGCCAGCAGCTTTCTCCCTAGCATTGTGGATGAG.

This clone was found many times. Sequencing ends 3 residues short of the CDR3 end; the germline J gene provides the rest. The V and J genes are TRBV24-1 and TRBJ1-6, with 7 nucleotides matching TRBD1. Germline assignment: CDR1 KGHDR and CDR2 SFDVKD. The CDR3 has 14 amino acids. V shed 7 bases, J shed 10 bases, and the junction held 9 bases outside the gene matches. The part of the CDR3 DNA that was read is TGTGCCACCAGAGACAGGGTCGTGGGATCACCC. Translated, it gives CATRDRVVGSP. The whole CDR3 reads CATRDRVVGSPLHF.

This clone was detected ten times or more. The read finishes 3 residues shy of the CDR3 end, and the germline J gene is used to complete it. The rearrangement links TRBV20-1 to TRBJ2-5; 7 nucleotides match TRBD2. The germline gives CDR1 DFQATT, CDR2 SNEGSKA (reference sequence). CDR3 length: 14 amino acids. Unmatched junction bases numbered 6, after V lost 1 base and J lost 4 bases. This chain's CDR3 is CSARGGTIGETQYF. Partial CDR3 DNA: TGCAGTGCTAGAGGGGGGACTATCGGAGAGACC.